This T cell receptor (beta chain) was recovered during a study of blood T cell repertoires in COVID-19 (dated by TCRdb to 2018 to 2020). At the level of the whole study: Samples from collaborators originated in the United States, Italy and Spain and spanned both the acute and convalescent phases of COVID-19. The prospective study material was composed of cDNA or gDNA derived from T cells, B-cell-depleted T cells, or PBMCs. Where available, HLA class I and class II types were taken from metadata supplied by the sample provider and were not determined by assay-based typing. Deeply sampled blood TCRbeta repertoires from subjects exposed to, actively infected with, or recovered from COVID-19 were included in the dataset. The repertoires were released in a freely available public database intended as a resource for research on the immune response to SARS-CoV-2. Nearly every sample came with metadata listing a de-identified subject ID, COVID-19 status, age in years and sex. Samples came from the ongoing ImmuneRACE study (first 160 participants) plus 1,254 subjects from 6 global collaborators. Study-level results and caveats: Clinical and demographic metadata were provided uncurated, with the amount varying by source and participant.

CDR1 is given as LNHDA and CDR2 as SQIVND, both from the germline V gene (reference sequence). From the cysteine up to the phenylalanine, the CDR3 has a length of 14 residues. The only DNA kept is the CDR3, 42 bases in frame from the first base. Trimming at the junction amounts to 6 bases on V and 0 bases on J, and the germline ends lie 11 bases apart. The immunoSEQ Assay, a bias-controlled multiplex PCR, was used to amplify TCRbeta CDR3 regions from genomic DNA. The paper's data handling went like this. Within the assay, amplification of reference gene primers was used to estimate how many nucleated cells each sample contained. To quantify the absolute abundance of each unique TCRbeta CDR3 rearrangement, sequence reads were collapsed and filtered. For each sample, productive Simpson clonality was calculated as the square root of Simpson's diversity index over productive rearrangements. The table comes from immuneACCESS by way of TCRdb, which keeps in-frame sequences with V and J called. Part of the clones is missing from these tables; in studies checked, under half for an unresolved V gene and the rest for unknown reasons. The V and J calls and clone size are taken from that table; D and trimming were inferred from the DNA. The sample table lists 310,000 or so clones, 89% of them with a count of one. The top ten clonotypes cover about 6% of the sample.

Concerning this clone: Its antigen specificity is not known. Per-nucleotide qualities are absent, and no much larger clonotype sits a single base away.

Samples from volunteer blood donors who had recovered from COVID-19 were contributed by a second Seattle source. Collaborating institutions collected whole blood in K2EDTA tubes following their own protocols. For TCRbeta analysis, collaborators shipped samples as frozen whole blood, isolated PBMCs, or DNA extracted from either of those sample types. This receptor was obtained from a man between 18 and 29 years old who had recovered from COVID-19. The sequencing input was peripheral blood. Recombination joined TRBV19 with TRBJ1-1; there is no confident call for the D gene. The DNA sequence is given as TGTGCCAGTAGGTCTATACTGGTGAACACTGAAGCTTTCTTT. This translates into CASRSILVNTEAFF.